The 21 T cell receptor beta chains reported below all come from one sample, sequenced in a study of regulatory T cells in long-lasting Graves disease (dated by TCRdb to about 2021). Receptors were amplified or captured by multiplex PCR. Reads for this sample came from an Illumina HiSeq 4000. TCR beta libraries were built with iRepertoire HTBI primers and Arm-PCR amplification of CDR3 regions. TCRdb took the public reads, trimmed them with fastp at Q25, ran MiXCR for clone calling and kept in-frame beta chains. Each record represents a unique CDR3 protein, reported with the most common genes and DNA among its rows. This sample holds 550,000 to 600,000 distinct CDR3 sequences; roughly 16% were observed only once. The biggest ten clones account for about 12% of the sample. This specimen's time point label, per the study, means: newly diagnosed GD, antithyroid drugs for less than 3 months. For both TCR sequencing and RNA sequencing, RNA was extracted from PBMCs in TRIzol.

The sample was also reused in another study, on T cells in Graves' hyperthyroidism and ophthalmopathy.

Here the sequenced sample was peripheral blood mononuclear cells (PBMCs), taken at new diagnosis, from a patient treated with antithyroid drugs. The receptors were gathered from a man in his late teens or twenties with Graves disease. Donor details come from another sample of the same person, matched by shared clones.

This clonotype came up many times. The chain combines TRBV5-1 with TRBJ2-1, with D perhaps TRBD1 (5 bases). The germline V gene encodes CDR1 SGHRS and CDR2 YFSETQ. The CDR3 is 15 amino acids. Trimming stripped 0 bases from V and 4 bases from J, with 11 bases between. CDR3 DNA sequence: TGCGCCAGCAGCTTGGAGGGGTACCCGTACAATGAGCAGTTCTTC. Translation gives CASSLEGYPYNEQFF.

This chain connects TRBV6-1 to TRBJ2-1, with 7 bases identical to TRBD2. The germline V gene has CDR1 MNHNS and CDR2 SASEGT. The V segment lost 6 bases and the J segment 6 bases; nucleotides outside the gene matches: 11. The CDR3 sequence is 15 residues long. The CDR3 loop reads CASRRSGVNTNEQFF. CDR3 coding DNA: TGTGCCAGCAGGAGGAGCGGGGTGAATACCAATGAGCAGTTCTTC.

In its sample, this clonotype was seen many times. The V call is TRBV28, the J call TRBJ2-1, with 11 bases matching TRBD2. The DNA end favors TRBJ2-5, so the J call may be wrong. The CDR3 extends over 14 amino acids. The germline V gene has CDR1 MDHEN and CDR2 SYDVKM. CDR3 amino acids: CASSQTSGKLTQYF. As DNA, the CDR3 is TGTGCCAGCAGTCAGACTAGCGGGAAGTTGACCCAGTACTTC.

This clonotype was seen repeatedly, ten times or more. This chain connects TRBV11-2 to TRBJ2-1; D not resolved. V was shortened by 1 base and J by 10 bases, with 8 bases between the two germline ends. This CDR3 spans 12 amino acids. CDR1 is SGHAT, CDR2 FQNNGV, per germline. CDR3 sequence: CASSLGVIEQFF. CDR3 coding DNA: TGTGCCAGCAGCTTAGGCGTGATAGAGCAGTTCTTC. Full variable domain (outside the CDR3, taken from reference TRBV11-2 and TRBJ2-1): EAGVAQSPRYKIIEKRQSVAFWCNPISGHATLYWYQQILGQGPKLLIQFQNNGVVDDSQLPKDRFSAERLKGVDSTLKIQPAKLEDSAVYLCASSLGVIEQFFGPGTRLTVL.

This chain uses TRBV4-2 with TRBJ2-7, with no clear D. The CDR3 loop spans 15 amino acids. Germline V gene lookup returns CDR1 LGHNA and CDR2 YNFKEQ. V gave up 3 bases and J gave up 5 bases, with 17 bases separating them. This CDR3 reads CASSHMRLGNHEQYF. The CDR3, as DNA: TGTGCCAGCAGCCACATGAGATTAGGGAACCACGAGCAGTACTTC.

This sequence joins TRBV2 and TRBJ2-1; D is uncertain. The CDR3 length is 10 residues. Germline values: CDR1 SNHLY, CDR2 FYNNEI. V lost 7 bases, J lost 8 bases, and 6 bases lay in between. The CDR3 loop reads CASTSYEQFF. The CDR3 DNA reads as TGTGCCAGCACGAGCTATGAGCAGTTCTTC.

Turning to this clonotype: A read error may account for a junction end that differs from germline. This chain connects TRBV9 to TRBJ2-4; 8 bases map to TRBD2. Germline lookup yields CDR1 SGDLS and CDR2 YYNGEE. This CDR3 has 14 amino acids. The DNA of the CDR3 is TGTGCCAGCAGCGAGGGACTTAGCGGGGTCACCCGGGACTTC. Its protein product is CASSEGLSGVTRDF.

CDR3 in amino acids: CASSLGGGYEQFF. The CDR3 coding sequence is TGTGCCAGCAGCTTAGGGGGGGGCTACGAGCAGTTCTTC. V gene TRBV11-1 combines with J gene TRBJ2-1, with D tentatively TRBD2 (7 bases). CDR3 size: 13 residues. Germline CDR1 is SGHAT and CDR2 is FQDESV (reference sequence). Between the trimmed V and J ends, which lost 1 base and 10 bases, there was a span of 11 bases.

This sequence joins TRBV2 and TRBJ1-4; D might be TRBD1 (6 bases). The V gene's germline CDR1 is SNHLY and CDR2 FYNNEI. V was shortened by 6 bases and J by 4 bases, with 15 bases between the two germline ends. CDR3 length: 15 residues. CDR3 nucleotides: TGTGCCAGCAGGGAATGGACAGCGGGTAATGAAAAACTGTTTTTT. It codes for CASREWTAGNEKLFF.

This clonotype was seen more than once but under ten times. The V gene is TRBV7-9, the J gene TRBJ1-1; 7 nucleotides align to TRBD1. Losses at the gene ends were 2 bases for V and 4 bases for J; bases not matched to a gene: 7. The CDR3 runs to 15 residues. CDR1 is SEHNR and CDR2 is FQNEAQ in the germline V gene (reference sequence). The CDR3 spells CASSLRRGQSTEAFF. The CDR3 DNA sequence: TGTGCCAGCAGCTTACGTAGGGGGCAGAGCACTGAAGCTTTCTTT. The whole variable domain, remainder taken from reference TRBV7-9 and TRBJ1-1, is DTGVSQNPRHKITKRGQNVTFRCDPISEHNRLYWYRQTLGQGPEFLTYFQNEAQLEKSRLLSDRFSAERPKGSFSTLEIQRTEQGDSAMYLCASSLRRGQSTEAFFGQGTRLTVV.

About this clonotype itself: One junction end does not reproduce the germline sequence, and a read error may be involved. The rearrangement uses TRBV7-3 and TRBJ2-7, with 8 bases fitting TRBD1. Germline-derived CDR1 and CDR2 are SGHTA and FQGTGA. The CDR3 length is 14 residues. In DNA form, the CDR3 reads TGTGCCAGCAGCATGACAGGGGACACCTACGAGCAGTGCTTC. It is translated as CASSMTGDTYEQCF.

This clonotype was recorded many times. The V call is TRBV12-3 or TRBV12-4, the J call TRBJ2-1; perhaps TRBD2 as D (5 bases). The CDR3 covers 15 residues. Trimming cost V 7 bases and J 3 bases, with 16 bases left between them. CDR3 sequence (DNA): TGTGCCAGCACCCTTACGGACGGAGGCTACAATGAGCAGTTCTTC. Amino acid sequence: CASTLTDGGYNEQFF.

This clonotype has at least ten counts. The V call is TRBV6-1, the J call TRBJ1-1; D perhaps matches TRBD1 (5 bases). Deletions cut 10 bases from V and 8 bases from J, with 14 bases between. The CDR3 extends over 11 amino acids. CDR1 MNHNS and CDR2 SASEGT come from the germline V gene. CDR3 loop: CATIGVEEAFF. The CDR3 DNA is TGTGCCACCATAGGGGTGGAGGAAGCTTTCTTT.

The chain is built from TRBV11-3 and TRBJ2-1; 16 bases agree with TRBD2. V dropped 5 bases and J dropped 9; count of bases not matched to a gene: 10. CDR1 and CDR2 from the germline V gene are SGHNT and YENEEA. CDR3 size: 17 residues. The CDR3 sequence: CASSTGLAGGGRGEQFF. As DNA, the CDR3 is TGTGCCAGCAGCACGGGACTAGCGGGAGGGGGGCGCGGTGAGCAGTTCTTC.

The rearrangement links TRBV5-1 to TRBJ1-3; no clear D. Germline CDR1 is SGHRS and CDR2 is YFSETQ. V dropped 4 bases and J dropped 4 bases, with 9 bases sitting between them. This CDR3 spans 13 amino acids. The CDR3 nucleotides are TGCGCCAGCAGCGAGACCGCCGGAAACACCATATATTTT. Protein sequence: CASSETAGNTIYF.

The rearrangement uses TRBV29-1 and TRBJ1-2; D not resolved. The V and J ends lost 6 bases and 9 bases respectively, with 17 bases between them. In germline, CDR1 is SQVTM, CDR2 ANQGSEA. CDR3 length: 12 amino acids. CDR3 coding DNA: TGCAGCGTGGAGAGGGCGCGTGATAGCTACACCTTC. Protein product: CSVERARDSYTF.

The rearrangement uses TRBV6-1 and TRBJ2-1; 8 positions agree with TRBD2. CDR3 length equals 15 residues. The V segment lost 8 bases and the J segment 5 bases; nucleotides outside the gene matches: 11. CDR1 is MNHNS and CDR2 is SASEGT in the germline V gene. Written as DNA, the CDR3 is TGTGCCAGCCCTCTCCTAGCGGGTGTTAACAATGAGCAGTTCTTC. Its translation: CASPLLAGVNNEQFF.

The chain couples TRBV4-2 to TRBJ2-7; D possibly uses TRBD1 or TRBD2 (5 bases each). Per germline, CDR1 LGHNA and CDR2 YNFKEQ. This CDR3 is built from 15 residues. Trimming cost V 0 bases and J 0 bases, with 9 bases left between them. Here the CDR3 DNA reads TGTGCCAGCAGCCAAGACGGGACCATCTCCTACGAGCAGTACTTC. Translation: CASSQDGTISYEQYF.

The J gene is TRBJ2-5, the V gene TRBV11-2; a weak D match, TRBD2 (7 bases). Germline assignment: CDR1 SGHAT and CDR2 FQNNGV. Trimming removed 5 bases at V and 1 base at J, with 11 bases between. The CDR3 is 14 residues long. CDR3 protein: CASSGGAVQETQYF. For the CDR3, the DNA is TGTGCCAGCAGCGGGGGGGCTGTCCAAGAGACCCAGTACTTC.

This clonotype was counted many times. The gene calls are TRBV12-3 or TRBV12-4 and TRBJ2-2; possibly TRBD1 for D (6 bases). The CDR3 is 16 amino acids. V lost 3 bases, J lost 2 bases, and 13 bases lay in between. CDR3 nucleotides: TGTGCCAGCAGTTTCGTCCAGGGGCCTAACACCGGGGAGCTGTTTTTT. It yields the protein CASSFVQGPNTGELFF.

The CDR3 DNA follows: TGTGCCAGTAGTATCACAGGGTCTAGCACCGGGGAGCTGTTTTTT. Translated, it gives CASSITGSSTGELFF. The chain uses TRBV19 and TRBJ2-2; D might be TRBD1 (6 bases). The CDR3 loop spans 15 amino acids. Trimming removed 3 bases at V and 4 bases at J, with 12 bases between. CDR1 and CDR2 from the germline V gene are LNHDA and SQIVND (reference sequence).